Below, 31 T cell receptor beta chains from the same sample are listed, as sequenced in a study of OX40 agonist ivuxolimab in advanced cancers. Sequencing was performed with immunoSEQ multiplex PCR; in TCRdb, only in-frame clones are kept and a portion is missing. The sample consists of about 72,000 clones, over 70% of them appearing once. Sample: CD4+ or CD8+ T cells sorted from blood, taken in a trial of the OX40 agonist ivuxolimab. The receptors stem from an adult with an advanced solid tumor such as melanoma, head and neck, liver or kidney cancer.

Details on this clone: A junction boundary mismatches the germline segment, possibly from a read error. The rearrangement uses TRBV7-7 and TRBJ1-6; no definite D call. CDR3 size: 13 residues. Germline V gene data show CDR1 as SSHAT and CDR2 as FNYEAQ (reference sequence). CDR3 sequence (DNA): TGTGCTAGCAGCTTAGCCCCGGAATCACCCCTCCACTTT. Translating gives CASSLAPESPLHF. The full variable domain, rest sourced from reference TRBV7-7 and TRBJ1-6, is GAGVSQSPRYKVTKRGQDVTLRCDPISSHATLYWYQQALGQGPEFLTYFNYEAQPDKSGLPSDRFSAERPEGSISTLTIQRTEQRDSAMYRCASSLAPESPLHFGNGTRLTVT.

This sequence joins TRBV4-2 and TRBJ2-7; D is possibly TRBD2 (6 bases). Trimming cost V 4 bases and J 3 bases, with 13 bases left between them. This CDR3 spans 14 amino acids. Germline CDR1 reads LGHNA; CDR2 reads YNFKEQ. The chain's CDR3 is CASSLGGGLYEQYF. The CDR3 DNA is TGTGCCAGCAGCCTGGGGGGAGGTCTCTACGAGCAGTACTTC.

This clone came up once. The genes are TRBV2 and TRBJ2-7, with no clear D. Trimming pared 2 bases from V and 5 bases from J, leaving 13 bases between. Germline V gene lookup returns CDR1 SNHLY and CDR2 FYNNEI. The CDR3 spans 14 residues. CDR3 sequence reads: CASSELHSGNEQYF. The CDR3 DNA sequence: TGTGCCAGCAGTGAATTACACTCTGGGAACGAGCAGTACTTC.

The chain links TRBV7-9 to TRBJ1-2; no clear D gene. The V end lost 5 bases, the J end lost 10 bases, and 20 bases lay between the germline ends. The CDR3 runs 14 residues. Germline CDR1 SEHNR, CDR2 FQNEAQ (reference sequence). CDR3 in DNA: TGTGCCAGCAGCGACGGAACGAGGAGATCCGACTACACCTTC. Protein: CASSDGTRRSDYTF.

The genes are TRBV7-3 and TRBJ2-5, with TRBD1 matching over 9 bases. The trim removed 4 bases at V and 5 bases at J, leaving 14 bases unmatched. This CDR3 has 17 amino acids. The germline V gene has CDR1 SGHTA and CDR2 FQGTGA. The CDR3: CASSSGTGTGGVETQYF. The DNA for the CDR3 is TGTGCCAGCAGCTCGGGGACAGGGACTGGTGGGGTGGAGACCCAGTACTTC.

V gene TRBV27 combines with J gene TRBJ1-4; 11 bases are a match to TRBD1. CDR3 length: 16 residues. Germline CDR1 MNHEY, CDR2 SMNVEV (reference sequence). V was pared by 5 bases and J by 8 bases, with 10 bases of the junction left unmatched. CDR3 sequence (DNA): TGTGCCAGCAGTACCTGGACAGGGGGCGCTGAGGAAAAACTGTTTTTT. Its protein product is CASSTWTGGAEEKLFF.

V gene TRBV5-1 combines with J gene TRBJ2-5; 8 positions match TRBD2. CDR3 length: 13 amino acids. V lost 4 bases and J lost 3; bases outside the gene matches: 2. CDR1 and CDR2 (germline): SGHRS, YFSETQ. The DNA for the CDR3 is TGCGCCAGCAGCCAGGGACTAGAAGAGACCCAGTACTTC. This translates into CASSQGLEETQYF.

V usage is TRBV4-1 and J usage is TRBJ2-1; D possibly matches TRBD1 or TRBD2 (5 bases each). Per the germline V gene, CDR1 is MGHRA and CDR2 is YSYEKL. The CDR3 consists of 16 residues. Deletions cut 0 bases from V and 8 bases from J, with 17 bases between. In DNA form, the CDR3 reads TGCGCCAGCAGCCAAGATACCGGGACCACCCCCCATGAGCAGTTCTTC. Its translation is CASSQDTGTTPHEQFF.

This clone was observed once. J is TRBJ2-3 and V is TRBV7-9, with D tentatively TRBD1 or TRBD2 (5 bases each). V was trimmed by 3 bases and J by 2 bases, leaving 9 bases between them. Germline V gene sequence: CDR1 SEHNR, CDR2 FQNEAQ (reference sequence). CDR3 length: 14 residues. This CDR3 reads CASSFGGSTDTQYF. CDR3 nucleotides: TGTGCCAGCAGCTTTGGGGGATCCACAGATACGCAGTATTTT.

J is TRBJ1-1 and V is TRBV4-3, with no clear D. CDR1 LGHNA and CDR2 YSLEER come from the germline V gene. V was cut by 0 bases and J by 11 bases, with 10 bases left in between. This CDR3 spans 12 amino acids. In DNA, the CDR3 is TGCGCCAGCAGCCAAGAAGGAACTCGGGCTTTCTTT. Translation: CASSQEGTRAFF.

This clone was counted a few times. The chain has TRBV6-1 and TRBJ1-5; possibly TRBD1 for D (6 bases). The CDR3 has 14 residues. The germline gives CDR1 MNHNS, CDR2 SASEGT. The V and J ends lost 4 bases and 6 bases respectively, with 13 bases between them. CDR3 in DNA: TGTGCCAGCAGTGTCGGGGAGGGGGGTCAGCCCCAGCATTTT. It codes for CASSVGEGGQPQHF.

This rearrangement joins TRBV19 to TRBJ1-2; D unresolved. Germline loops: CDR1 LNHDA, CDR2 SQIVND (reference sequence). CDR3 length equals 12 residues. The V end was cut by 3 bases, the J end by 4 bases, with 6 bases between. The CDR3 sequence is CASSMRTYGYTF. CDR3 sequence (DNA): TGTGCCAGTAGTATGCGAACCTATGGCTACACCTTC.

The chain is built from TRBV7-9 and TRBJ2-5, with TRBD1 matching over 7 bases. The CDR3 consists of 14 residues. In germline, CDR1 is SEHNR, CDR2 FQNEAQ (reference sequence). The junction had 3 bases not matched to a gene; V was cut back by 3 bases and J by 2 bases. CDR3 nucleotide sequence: TGTGCCAGCAGCTTCCTGACAGGGCAAGAGACCCAGTACTTC. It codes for CASSFLTGQETQYF.

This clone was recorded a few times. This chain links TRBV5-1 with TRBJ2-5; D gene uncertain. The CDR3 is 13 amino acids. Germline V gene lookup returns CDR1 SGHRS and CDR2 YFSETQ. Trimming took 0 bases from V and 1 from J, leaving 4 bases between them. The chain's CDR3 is CASSLGSQETQYF. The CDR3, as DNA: TGCGCCAGCAGCTTGGGCTCCCAAGAGACCCAGTACTTC.

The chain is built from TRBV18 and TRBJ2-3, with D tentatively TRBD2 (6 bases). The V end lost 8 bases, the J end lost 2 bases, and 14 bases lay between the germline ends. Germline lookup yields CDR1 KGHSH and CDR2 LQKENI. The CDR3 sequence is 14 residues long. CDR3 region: CASTWDSFTDTQYF. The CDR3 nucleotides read TGTGCCAGCACATGGGACTCGTTCACAGATACGCAGTATTTT.

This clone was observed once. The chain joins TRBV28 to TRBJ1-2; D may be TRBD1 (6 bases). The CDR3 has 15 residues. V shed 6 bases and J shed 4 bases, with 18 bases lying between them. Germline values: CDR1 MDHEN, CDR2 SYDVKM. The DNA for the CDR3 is TGTGCCAGCAGCTCCTTTACCGGGACAAGCTATGGCTACACCTTC. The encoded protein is CASSSFTGTSYGYTF.

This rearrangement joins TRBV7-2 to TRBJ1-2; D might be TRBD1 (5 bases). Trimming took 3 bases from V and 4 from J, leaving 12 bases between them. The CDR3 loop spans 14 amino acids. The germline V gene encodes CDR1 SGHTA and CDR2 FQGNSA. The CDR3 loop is CASSLTDTLYGYTF. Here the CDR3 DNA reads TGTGCCAGCAGCTTGACAGACACTCTCTATGGCTACACCTTC.

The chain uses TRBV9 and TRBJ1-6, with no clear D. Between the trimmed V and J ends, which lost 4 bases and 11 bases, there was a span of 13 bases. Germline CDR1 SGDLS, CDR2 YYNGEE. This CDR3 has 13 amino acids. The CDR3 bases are TGTGCCAGCAGCTTGAGGGAGAATACACCCCTCCACTTT. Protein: CASSLRENTPLHF.

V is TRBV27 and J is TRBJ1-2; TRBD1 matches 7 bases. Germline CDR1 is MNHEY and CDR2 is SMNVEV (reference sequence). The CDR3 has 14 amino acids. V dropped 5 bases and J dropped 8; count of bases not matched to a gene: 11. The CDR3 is CASSPYLTGHGYTF. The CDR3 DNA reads TGTGCCAGCAGTCCATACCTGACAGGGCACGGCTACACCTTC.

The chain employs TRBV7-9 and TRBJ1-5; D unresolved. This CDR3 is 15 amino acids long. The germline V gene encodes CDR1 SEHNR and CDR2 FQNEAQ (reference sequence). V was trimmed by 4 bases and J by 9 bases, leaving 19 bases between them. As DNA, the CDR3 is TGTGCCAGCAGCTCAGGATCTGGGGAAGGTGGGCCCCAGCATTTT. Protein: CASSSGSGEGGPQHF.

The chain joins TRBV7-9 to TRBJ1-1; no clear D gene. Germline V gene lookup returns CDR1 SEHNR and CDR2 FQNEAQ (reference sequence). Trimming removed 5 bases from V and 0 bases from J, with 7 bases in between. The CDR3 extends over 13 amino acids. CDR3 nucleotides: TGTGCCAGCAGCCCATACCTGAACACTGAAGCTTTCTTT. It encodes CASSPYLNTEAFF. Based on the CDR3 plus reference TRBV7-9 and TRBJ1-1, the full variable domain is DTGVSQNPRHKITKRGQNVTFRCDPISEHNRLYWYRQTLGQGPEFLTYFQNEAQLEKSRLLSDRFSAERPKGSFSTLEIQRTEQGDSAMYLCASSPYLNTEAFFGQGTRLTVV.

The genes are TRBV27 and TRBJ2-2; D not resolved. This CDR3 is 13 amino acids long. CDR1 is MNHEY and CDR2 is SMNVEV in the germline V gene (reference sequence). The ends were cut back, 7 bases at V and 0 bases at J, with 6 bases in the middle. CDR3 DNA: TGTGCCAGCACTTATTCGAACACCGGGGAGCTGTTTTTT. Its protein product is CASTYSNTGELFF.

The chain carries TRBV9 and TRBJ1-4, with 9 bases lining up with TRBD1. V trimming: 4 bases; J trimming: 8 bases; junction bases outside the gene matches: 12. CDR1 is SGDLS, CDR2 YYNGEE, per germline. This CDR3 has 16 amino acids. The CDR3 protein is CASSPRGGTGLEKLFF. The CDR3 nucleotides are TGTGCCAGCAGCCCGAGGGGGGGGACAGGGCTCGAAAAACTGTTTTTT.

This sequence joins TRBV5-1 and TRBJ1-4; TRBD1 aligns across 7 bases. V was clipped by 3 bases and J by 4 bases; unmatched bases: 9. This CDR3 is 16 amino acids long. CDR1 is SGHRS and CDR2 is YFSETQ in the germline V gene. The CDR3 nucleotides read TGCGCCAGCAGCTCGACAGGGTTCTTTGGTAATGAAAAACTGTTTTTT. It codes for CASSSTGFFGNEKLFF.

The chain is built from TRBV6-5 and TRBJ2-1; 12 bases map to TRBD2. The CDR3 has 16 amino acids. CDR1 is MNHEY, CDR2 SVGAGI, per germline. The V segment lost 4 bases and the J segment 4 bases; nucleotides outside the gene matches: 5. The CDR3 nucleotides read TGTGCCAGCAGTTTGACTAGCGGGAGCGAATACAATGAGCAGTTCTTC. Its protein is CASSLTSGSEYNEQFF.

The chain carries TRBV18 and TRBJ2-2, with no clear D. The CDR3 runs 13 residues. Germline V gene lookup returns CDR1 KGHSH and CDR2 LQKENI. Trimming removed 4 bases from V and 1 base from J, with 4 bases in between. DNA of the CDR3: TGTGCCAGCTCACTACAGAACACCGGGGAGCTGTTTTTT. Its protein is CASSLQNTGELFF.

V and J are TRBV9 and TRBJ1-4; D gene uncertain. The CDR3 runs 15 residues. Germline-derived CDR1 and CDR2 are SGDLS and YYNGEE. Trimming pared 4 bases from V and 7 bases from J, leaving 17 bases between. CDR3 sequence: CASSMIREGSEKLFF. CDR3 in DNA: TGTGCCAGCAGCATGATACGGGAAGGGAGTGAAAAACTGTTTTTT.

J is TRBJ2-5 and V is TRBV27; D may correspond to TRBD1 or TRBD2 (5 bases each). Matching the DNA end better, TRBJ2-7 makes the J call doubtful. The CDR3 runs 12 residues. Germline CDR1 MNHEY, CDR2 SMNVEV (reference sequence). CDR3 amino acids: CATQGTNYEQYF. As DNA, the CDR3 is TGTGCTACGCAAGGGACCAACTACGAGCAGTACTTC.

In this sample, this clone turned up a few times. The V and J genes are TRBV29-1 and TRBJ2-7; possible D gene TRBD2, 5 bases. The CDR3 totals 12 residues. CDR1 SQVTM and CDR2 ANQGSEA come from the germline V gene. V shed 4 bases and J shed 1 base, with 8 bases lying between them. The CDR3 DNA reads TGCAGCGTTGCTAGCAAATCCTACGAGCAGTACTTC. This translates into CSVASKSYEQYF.

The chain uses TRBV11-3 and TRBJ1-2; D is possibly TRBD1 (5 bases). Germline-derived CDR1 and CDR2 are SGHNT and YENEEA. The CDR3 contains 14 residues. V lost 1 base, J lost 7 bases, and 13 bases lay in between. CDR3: CASSLGRGGGGYTF. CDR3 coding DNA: TGTGCCAGCAGCTTAGGAAGGGGCGGCGGTGGCTACACCTTC.

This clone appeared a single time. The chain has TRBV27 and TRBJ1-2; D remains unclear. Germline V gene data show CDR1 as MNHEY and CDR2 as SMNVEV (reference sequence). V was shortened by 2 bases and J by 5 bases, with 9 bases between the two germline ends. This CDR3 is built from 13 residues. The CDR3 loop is CASSLNLGYGYTF. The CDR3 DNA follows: TGTGCCAGCAGTTTAAACCTCGGTTATGGCTACACCTTC.